A single sample gave rise to the 24 T cell receptor beta chains below, sequenced in a study of blood T cell repertoires in COVID-19. Generated by immunoSEQ multiplex PCR, the TCRdb table keeps only in-frame clones and is missing some. The sample has 210,000 or so clones; 70% to 90% are singletons. The sequenced sample was peripheral blood. These TCRs come from a woman in her forties with acute or convalescent COVID-19.

J is TRBJ2-2 and V is TRBV5-4; TRBD2 agrees at 9 bases. Germline V CDR1 and CDR2: SGHNT, YYREEE (reference sequence). The CDR3 length is 15 residues. With V trimmed by 4 bases and J by 5 bases, 6 bases remained unmatched. The CDR3 region is CASSPPAGGTGELFF. CDR3 DNA: TGTGCCAGCAGCCCCCCAGCGGGGGGAACCGGGGAGCTGTTTTTT.

The V and J genes are TRBV6-5 and TRBJ1-1; D is ambiguous. Germline V gene lookup returns CDR1 MNHEY and CDR2 SVGAGI. This CDR3 has 15 amino acids. V lost 6 bases, J lost 4 bases, and 18 bases lay in between. CDR3 protein: CASSPSLLGSTEAFF. The CDR3 region has the DNA TGTGCCAGCAGCCCCAGTCTGCTCGGGAGCACTGAAGCTTTCTTT.

V gene TRBV27 combines with J gene TRBJ2-1; D gene unclear. Germline assignment: CDR1 MNHEY and CDR2 SMNVEV (reference sequence). V shed 11 bases and J shed 3 bases, with 17 bases lying between them. The CDR3 length is 14 residues. As DNA, the CDR3 is TGTGCCTCATCTCGACACTCCCTCTACAATGAGCAGTTCTTC. This encodes CASSRHSLYNEQFF.

This chain joins TRBV27 and TRBJ2-2; 7 bases are shared with TRBD1. CDR3 length: 15 amino acids. CDR1 and CDR2 (germline): MNHEY, SMNVEV (reference sequence). The ends lost 7 bases at V and 6 bases at J; junction bases unmatched: 11. The CDR3 DNA reads TGTGCCAGCAAACTCGAGGGGGCCTTCGCCGGGGAGCTGTTTTTT. Translated, it gives CASKLEGAFAGELFF.

The table lists this clone with a count of one. The gene calls are TRBV6-1 and TRBJ2-3, with D tentatively TRBD2 (5 bases). The CDR3 is 16 residues long. V was pared by 3 bases and J by 2 bases, with 15 bases between. Germline V gives CDR1 MNHNS, CDR2 SASEGT. This CDR3 reads CASSEGPLEVTDTQYF. CDR3 sequence (DNA): TGTGCCAGCAGTGAGGGCCCCCTGGAGGTCACAGATACGCAGTATTTT.

The chain is built from TRBV11-1 and TRBJ2-7; 7 bases align to TRBD1. The CDR3 runs 14 residues. With 3 bases clipped from V and 6 bases from J, the junction kept 8 bases outside the gene matches. Germline CDR1 and CDR2: SGHAT and FQDESV (reference sequence). The CDR3 DNA reads TGTGCCAGCAGCTTGGGACAGATGCCACCCGAGCAGTACGTC. Translated, it gives CASSLGQMPPEQYV.

This chain links TRBV2 with TRBJ2-1, with D possibly TRBD1 on 6 matching bases. The V gene lost 11 bases and the J gene lost 3 bases, with 14 bases spanning the gap. The CDR3 runs 13 residues. Germline CDR1 SNHLY, CDR2 FYNNEI. CDR3 nucleotide sequence: TGTGCCGGGCACACAGGGTACTACAATGAGCAGTTCTTC. Protein: CAGHTGYYNEQFF.

The CDR3 DNA reads TGTGCCAGCAGCTTAGGCAGGGGAATTTACTCTGGAAACACCATATATTTT. Translating it yields CASSLGRGIYSGNTIYF. The chain employs TRBV7-6 and TRBJ1-3, with D tentatively TRBD1 (6 bases). Trimming shortened V by 1 base and J by 0 bases, and 13 bases separated the two germline ends. Germline assignment: CDR1 SGHVS and CDR2 FNYEAQ. The length of the CDR3 is 17 residues.

The chain couples TRBV30 to TRBJ1-1; 9 nucleotides align to TRBD1. With V trimmed by 4 bases and J by 4 bases, 7 bases remained unmatched. CDR3 length: 14 residues. Germline V gene sequence: CDR1 GTSNPN, CDR2 SVGIG (reference sequence). The CDR3, as DNA: TGTGCCTGGACCGACGGACAGGGGAGCACTGAAGCTTTCTTT. This encodes CAWTDGQGSTEAFF. The full variable domain, with the rest looked up from reference TRBV30 and TRBJ1-1, is SQTIHQWPATLVQPVGSPLSLECTVEGTSNPNLYWYRQAAGRGLQLLFYSVGIGQISSEVPQNLSASRPQDRQFILSSKKLLLSDSGFYLCAWTDGQGSTEAFFGQGTRLTVV.

The chain recombines TRBV12-5 with TRBJ2-4, with 13 nucleotides matching TRBD2. Trimming took 5 bases from V and 0 from J; bases not matched to a gene: 10. The CDR3 sequence is 19 residues long. CDR1 is LGHNT, CDR2 FRNRAP, per germline. The CDR3: CASGPRLAGGQLAKNIQYF. The CDR3 DNA reads TGTGCTAGTGGTCCGCGACTAGCGGGGGGCCAACTAGCCAAAAACATTCAGTACTTC.

The chain couples TRBV6-5 to TRBJ1-4; D possibly corresponds to TRBD1 (6 bases). Between the trimmed V and J ends, which lost 6 bases and 7 bases, there was a span of 18 bases. The CDR3 extends over 15 amino acids. CDR1 and CDR2 from the germline V gene are MNHEY and SVGAGI. The CDR3, as DNA: TGTGCCAGCAGGGGGCGGGGGGCTTTCGGTGAAAAACTGTTTTTT. Amino acids: CASRGRGAFGEKLFF.

This chain links TRBV9 with TRBJ2-1, with a weak D call TRBD2 (5 bases). Germline V CDR1 and CDR2: SGDLS, YYNGEE. Trimming shortened V by 0 bases and J by 5 bases, and 15 bases separated the two germline ends. The CDR3 consists of 16 residues. The CDR3, as DNA: TGTGCCAGCAGCGTAGAGGAAGGGAGTCGGAACAATGAGCAGTTCTTC. It is translated as CASSVEEGSRNNEQFF.

The gene calls are TRBV11-2 and TRBJ2-3; weak D call: TRBD2 (5 bases). This CDR3 is built from 16 residues. Germline lookup yields CDR1 SGHAT and CDR2 FQNNGV. Trimming shortened V by 5 bases and J by 1 base, and 16 bases separated the two germline ends. The CDR3 DNA reads TGTGCCAGCAGCGCCCGAGGAAGCGGCCGCACAGATACGCAGTATTTT. It is translated as CASSARGSGRTDTQYF.

The chain carries TRBV9 and TRBJ2-3, with 7 bases lining up with TRBD2. The CDR3 is 16 residues long. Trimming cost V 4 bases and J 3 bases; bases outside gene matches: 11. Germline loops: CDR1 SGDLS, CDR2 YYNGEE. CDR3 amino acids: CASSHSRREGTDTQYF. DNA for the CDR3: TGTGCCAGCAGCCACAGTCGGAGGGAGGGTACAGATACGCAGTATTTT.

This clone was detected a few times. J is TRBJ1-1 and V is TRBV5-1; possible D gene TRBD1, 6 bases. Trimming took 6 bases from V and 2 from J, leaving 11 bases between them. The CDR3 runs to 13 residues. Germline V CDR1 and CDR2: SGHRS, YFSETQ. The CDR3 region has the DNA TGCGCCAGCACGGACAGCGTTAACACTGAAGCTTTCTTT. As protein: CASTDSVNTEAFF.

The chain couples TRBV2 to TRBJ2-5, with D tentatively TRBD1 (5 bases). The CDR3 has 13 residues. Deletions cut 5 bases from V and 4 bases from J, with 11 bases between. Germline CDR1 SNHLY, CDR2 FYNNEI. CDR3 sequence: CASSRDRGETQYF. CDR3 sequence (DNA): TGTGCCAGCAGTAGAGACAGAGGAGAGACCCAGTACTTC.

The chain carries TRBV5-1 and TRBJ1-3, with D possibly being TRBD1 (5 bases). Looked up from germline, CDR1 is SGHRS and CDR2 is YFSETQ. Trimming left V 4 bases short and J 6 bases short, with 17 bases between. CDR3 size: 15 residues. CDR3 DNA sequence: TGCGCCAGCAGCATAGCCGGGACTATTGAAAACACCATATATTTT. The encoded protein is CASSIAGTIENTIYF.

The chain recombines TRBV19 with TRBJ2-3; D is perhaps TRBD1 (6 bases). The CDR3 consists of 14 residues. Trimming removed 3 bases at V and 1 base at J, with 8 bases between. Germline assignment: CDR1 LNHDA and CDR2 SQIVND (reference sequence). The CDR3 is CASSIPGGTDTQYF. As DNA, the CDR3 is TGTGCCAGTAGTATCCCAGGGGGCACAGATACGCAGTATTTT.

This clone was seen a few times. The genes are TRBV19 and TRBJ1-6, with D tentatively TRBD1 (6 bases). Trimming removed 6 bases at V and 0 bases at J, with 15 bases between. The CDR3 sequence is 17 residues long. Per the germline V gene, CDR1 is LNHDA and CDR2 is SQIVND (reference sequence). CDR3 loop: CASRGWTASSYNSPLHF. For the CDR3, the DNA is TGTGCCAGTAGGGGATGGACAGCGAGCTCCTATAATTCACCCCTCCACTTT.

This clone was recorded only once. J is TRBJ1-2 and V is TRBV7-9, with D hard to call. Germline loops: CDR1 SEHNR, CDR2 FQNEAQ (reference sequence). The ends were cut back, 3 bases at V and 0 bases at J, with 5 bases in the middle. This CDR3 has 13 amino acids. For the CDR3, the DNA is TGTGCCAGCAGCTTCACATCTAACTATGGCTACACCTTC. Protein: CASSFTSNYGYTF.

This chain links TRBV30 with TRBJ1-5; D unresolved. The CDR3 is made up of 15 amino acids. Germline CDR1 and CDR2: GTSNPN and SVGIG (reference sequence). Trimming took 0 bases from V and 1 from J, leaving 10 bases between them. This chain's CDR3 is CAWSVGGASNQPQHF. As DNA, the CDR3 is TGTGCCTGGAGTGTTGGAGGTGCGAGCAATCAGCCCCAGCATTTT.

V gene TRBV3-1 (or the pseudogene TRBV3-2) combines with J gene TRBJ1-3, with unresolved D. The germline V gene has CDR1 LGHDT and CDR2 YNNKEL (reference sequence). The V gene lost 0 bases and the J gene lost 2 bases, with 8 bases spanning the gap. This CDR3 spans 15 amino acids. The CDR3 region is CASSQDVGTGNTIYF. CDR3 nucleotide sequence: TGTGCCAGCAGCCAAGATGTCGGGACTGGAAACACCATATATTTT.

The chain is built from TRBV10-3 and TRBJ2-2; TRBD1 aligns across 8 bases. The V and J ends lost 10 bases and 0 bases, in that order; junction bases with no gene match: 4. Per the germline V gene, CDR1 is ENHRY and CDR2 is SYGVKD. This CDR3 has 14 residues. The CDR3 sequence: CATGQGANTGELFF. In nucleotides, the CDR3 is TGTGCCACCGGACAGGGCGCGAACACCGGGGAGCTGTTTTTT.

The chain combines TRBV7-6 with TRBJ1-3, with TRBD1 matching 11 bases. From germline, CDR1 is SGHVS and CDR2 FNYEAQ. V shed 6 bases, J shed 0 bases, and the junction held 7 bases outside the gene matches. The CDR3 is 17 residues long. The CDR3 region is CASSSPGTGGSGNTIYF. CDR3 sequence (DNA): TGTGCCAGCAGTTCTCCCGGGACAGGGGGCTCTGGAAACACCATATATTTT. The whole variable domain, filled in from reference TRBV7-6 and TRBJ1-3, reads GAGVSQSPRYKVTKRGQDVALRCDPISGHVSLYWYRQALGQGPEFLTYFNYEAQQDKSGLPNDRFSAERPEGSISTLTIQRTEQRDSAMYRCASSSPGTGGSGNTIYFGEGSWLTVV.